This TCR beta chain appears in the sequencing data of a study of cytomegalovirus exposure and HLA in healthy donors. Study-wide findings and caveats: Investigators reported 150 to 200 TCR beta chains as tied to cytomegalovirus. The classifier reportedly diagnosed cytomegalovirus status with high specificity and sensitivity. The majority of TCR sequences were rare, yet some public TCRs appeared in many donors.

Remarks on this clone: What it recognizes is unknown. One end of the junction fails to match germline, which may point to a read error.

Germline CDR1 SNHLY, CDR2 FYNNEI. CDR3 size: 11 residues. PCR employed 60 Vbeta and 13 Jbeta primers. Sequenced by immunoSEQ multiplex PCR; TCRdb stores in-frame clones only, minus some. The sample consists of 150,000 to 200,000 clones, 80% to 90% of them appearing once. The TCR originated in a man between 18 and 29 years old in good health and CMV-seropositive. The specimen was PBMCs. V and J are TRBV2 and TRBJ2-1, with a tentative D call TRBD2 (7 bases). The CDR3 is CASSEMGRGIF. The CDR3 DNA reads TGTGCCAGCAGTGAAATGGGGAGGGGGATCTTC.